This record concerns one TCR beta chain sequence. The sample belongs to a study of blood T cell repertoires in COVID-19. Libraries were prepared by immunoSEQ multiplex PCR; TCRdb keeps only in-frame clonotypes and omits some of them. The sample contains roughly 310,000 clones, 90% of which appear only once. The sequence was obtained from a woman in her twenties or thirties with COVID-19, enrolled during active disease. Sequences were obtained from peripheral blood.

DNA for the CDR3: TGTGCCAGCAGCTTGGCCAGCTACGAGCAGTACTTC. Translated: CASSLASYEQYF. The V gene is TRBV5-6, the J gene TRBJ2-7; D remains unclear. CDR3 length equals 12 residues. Trimming pared 0 bases from V and 3 bases from J, leaving 4 bases between. Germline V gene data show CDR1 as SGHDT and CDR2 as YYEEEE.